The clone carrying this TCR beta chain appeared a single time. Antigen: not known. The sample is drawn from a study of CD8 T cells in ankylosing spondylitis. Study-wide points: What appeared characteristic of ankylosing spondylitis blood was a TCR beta motif of fewer than ten highly homologous variants.

The V gene lost 0 bases and the J gene lost 5 bases, with 15 bases spanning the gap. Germline CDR1 is SGHDT and CDR2 is YYEEEE. The CDR3 sequence is 16 residues long. The TCR beta libraries were generated through quantitative 5'-RACE incorporating molecular barcodes. TCRdb reanalysed the 5' RACE reads using MiXCR and keeps one entry per CDR3 protein. The sample yields about 240,000 distinct CDR3 sequences, 20% to 30% seen once. The J gene is TRBJ2-1, the V gene TRBV5-6; a weak D match, TRBD1 (5 bases). The receptor's source is a male donor with ankylosing spondylitis or in good health (not recorded which). Sequencing used blood, either unsorted or a sorted T cell fraction (not recorded which). This CDR3 is CASSLGRVGLDNEQFF. CDR3 bases: TGTGCCAGCAGCTTGGGCAGGGTTGGCCTTGACAATGAGCAGTTCTTC. The full variable domain, with the rest looked up from reference TRBV5-6 and TRBJ2-1, is DAGVTQSPTHLIKTRGQQVTLRCSPKSGHDTVSWYQQALGQGPQFIFQYYEEEERQRGNFPDRFSGHQFPNYSSELNVNALLLGDSALYLCASSLGRVGLDNEQFFGPGTRLTVL.